Following are 25 T cell receptor beta chains from one sample sequenced in a study of T-cell memory formation after mild COVID-19. TCRdb itself ran the 5' RACE reads through MiXCR, one entry per CDR3 protein. The sample includes about 500,000 distinct CDR3 sequences, about a fifth of them seen just once. Source material: PBMCs or a T cell subset sorted from them (not recorded which). The receptors were gathered from an adult woman who had mild COVID-19 (a few samples of this study predate the infection). Cell type and time point are not known.

This clonotype was picked up a small number of times. The V gene is TRBV29-1, the J gene TRBJ1-1; the match to TRBD1 covers 8 bases. The CDR3 sequence is 13 residues long. Looked up from germline, CDR1 is SQVTM and CDR2 is ANQGSEA. V was clipped by 4 bases and J by 3 bases; unmatched bases: 4. CDR3 protein: CSVVQGADTEAFF. CDR3 nucleotide sequence: TGCAGCGTTGTTCAGGGGGCCGACACTGAAGCTTTCTTT.

This chain connects TRBV29-1 to TRBJ2-3; D is undetermined. This CDR3 contains 13 residues. Germline V gene lookup returns CDR1 SQVTM and CDR2 ANQGSEA. The V and J ends lost 5 bases and 1 base respectively, with 10 bases between them. Written as DNA, the CDR3 is TGCAGCGTTCGGCCGGCCGGCACAGATACGCAGTATTTT. Encoded protein: CSVRPAGTDTQYF.

V gene TRBV6-5 combines with J gene TRBJ1-1, with D uncertain. This CDR3 is 14 amino acids long. V shed 4 bases and J shed 1 base, with 10 bases lying between them. Germline assignment: CDR1 MNHEY and CDR2 SVGAGI. CDR3 bases: TGTGCCAGCAGTTTCCGTGAGGCGAACACTGAAGCTTTCTTT. It specifies CASSFREANTEAFF.

Only a few counts were recorded for this clonotype. The chain joins TRBV5-1 to TRBJ2-5; TRBD2 matches at 9 bases. Trimming cost V 5 bases and J 4 bases; bases outside gene matches: 6. Germline values: CDR1 SGHRS, CDR2 YFSETQ. CDR3 size: 14 residues. The CDR3 here is CASRAGGTRETQYF. The DNA of the CDR3 is TGCGCCAGCAGAGCGGGAGGAACAAGAGAGACCCAGTACTTC.

J is TRBJ2-3 and V is TRBV20-1; 10 bases match TRBD2. Germline lookup yields CDR1 DFQATT and CDR2 SNEGSKA (reference sequence). Trimming at V came to 3 bases and at J to 4 bases, leaving 4 bases not matched to a gene. This CDR3 spans 14 amino acids. CDR3 amino acids: CSARLAGVSDTQYF. CDR3 nucleotides: TGCAGTGCTAGGCTAGCGGGAGTTTCAGATACGCAGTATTTT.

The V call is TRBV7-9, the J call TRBJ2-3; TRBD2 agrees at 7 bases. This CDR3 comprises 15 residues. The V segment lost 5 bases and the J segment 2 bases; nucleotides outside the gene matches: 7. CDR1 and CDR2 from the germline V gene are SEHNR and FQNEAQ (reference sequence). Here the CDR3 DNA reads TGTGCCAGCAGCACCCCAGCGGGGTCCACAGATACGCAGTATTTT. It codes for CASSTPAGSTDTQYF.

The table lists this clonotype with a few counts. The rearrangement uses TRBV20-1 and TRBJ2-7; 9 nucleotides align to TRBD1. Trimming removed 0 bases from V and 7 bases from J; junction bases left unmatched: 10. Germline CDR1 is DFQATT and CDR2 is SNEGSKA (reference sequence). The CDR3 extends over 15 amino acids. As DNA, the CDR3 is TGCAGTGCTAGAGATCCCACGGGACAGGGTCGGGAGCAGTACTTC. Its translation is CSARDPTGQGREQYF.

The chain couples TRBV25-1 to TRBJ2-1; 9 bases are shared with TRBD2. The germline V gene has CDR1 MGHDK and CDR2 SYGVNS. Trimming cost V 2 bases and J 8 bases; bases outside gene matches: 4. The CDR3 covers 14 residues. The CDR3 region is CASSEGAGGDEQFF. CDR3 nucleotides: TGTGCCAGCAGTGAAGGCGCGGGAGGGGATGAGCAGTTCTTC. Filled out from reference TRBV25-1 and TRBJ2-1, the complete variable domain reads EADIYQTPRYLVIGTGKKITLECSQTMGHDKMYWYQQDPGMELHLIHYSYGVNSTEKGDLSSESTVSRIRTEHFPLTLESARPSHTSQYLCASSEGAGGDEQFFGPGTRLTVL.

The chain combines TRBV12-3 or TRBV12-4 with TRBJ2-1, with D perhaps TRBD2 (5 bases). The CDR3 extends over 12 amino acids. Trimming left V 6 bases short and J 6 bases short, with 9 bases between. The CDR3 protein is CASSWETNEQFF. The CDR3 nucleotides read TGTGCCAGCAGCTGGGAGACCAATGAGCAGTTCTTC.

The rearrangement uses TRBV6-2 or TRBV6-3 and TRBJ1-6; D perhaps matches TRBD1 (5 bases). This CDR3 has 15 residues. Germline loops: CDR1 MNHEY, CDR2 SVGEGT. V was cut by 4 bases and J by 7 bases, with 14 bases left in between. CDR3 in amino acids: CASSWVQGANSPLHF. The CDR3 DNA sequence: TGTGCCAGCAGTTGGGTCCAGGGAGCCAATTCACCCCTCCACTTT.

The CDR3: CASSKGQHNEKLFF. The CDR3, as DNA: TGCGCCAGCAGCAAGGGACAGCATAATGAAAAACTGTTTTTT. The chain has TRBV5-1 and TRBJ1-4; TRBD1 agrees at 7 bases. With V trimmed by 4 bases and J by 4 bases, 4 bases remained unmatched. CDR1 and CDR2 from the germline V gene are SGHRS and YFSETQ. The CDR3 has 14 amino acids. The full variable domain, its missing parts supplied by reference TRBV5-1 and TRBJ1-4, is KAGVTQTPRYLIKTRGQQVTLSCSPISGHRSVSWYQQTPGQGLQFLFEYFSETQRNKGNFPGRFSGRQFSNSRSEMNVSTLELGDSALYLCASSKGQHNEKLFFGSGTQLSVL.

This clonotype has more than one count but fewer than ten. V gene TRBV20-1 combines with J gene TRBJ2-7; D remains unclear. V lost 5 bases and J lost 2, with 22 bases in between. This CDR3 comprises 16 residues. CDR1 is DFQATT, CDR2 SNEGSKA, per germline (reference sequence). In nucleotides, the CDR3 is TGCAGTGCTTACAGACCCCTCGCAGGATCCACCTACGAGCAGTACTTC. Protein: CSAYRPLAGSTYEQYF.

This clonotype has only a few counts. V and J are TRBV15 and TRBJ2-2; 10 bases map to TRBD1. The germline V gene has CDR1 LNHNV and CDR2 YYDKDF (reference sequence). The junction had 1 base not matched to a gene; V was cut back by 1 base and J by 8 bases. The CDR3 sequence is 14 residues long. CDR3: CATSRGQGAGELFF. The CDR3 region has the DNA TGTGCCACCAGCAGAGGACAGGGGGCTGGGGAGCTGTTTTTT. The whole variable domain, remainder taken from reference TRBV15 and TRBJ2-2, is DAMVIQNPRYQVTQFGKPVTLSCSQTLNHNVMYWYQQKSSQAPKLLFHYYDKDFNNEADTPDNFQSRRPNTSFCFLDIRSPGLGDTAMYLCATSRGQGAGELFFGEGSRLTVL.

The chain has TRBV25-1 and TRBJ2-5; D uncertain. The CDR3 runs to 13 residues. V was clipped by 2 bases and J by 3 bases, with 7 bases between them. Germline V gene lookup returns CDR1 MGHDK and CDR2 SYGVNS. This CDR3 is CASSEPSKETQYF. As DNA, the CDR3 is TGTGCCAGCAGTGAACCGTCCAAAGAGACCCAGTACTTC.

This clonotype came up a few times. V is TRBV15 and J is TRBJ2-6; 7 bases agree with TRBD1. CDR3 length: 17 residues. V lost 6 bases to trimming and J lost 2 bases; unmatched junction nucleotides: 10. Germline values: CDR1 LNHNV, CDR2 YYDKDF (reference sequence). This chain's CDR3 is CATSIPRQGAGANVLTF. In DNA, the CDR3 is TGTGCCACCAGTATTCCTCGGCAGGGGGCTGGGGCCAACGTCCTGACTTTC. Full variable domain (remainder filled in from reference TRBV15 and TRBJ2-6): DAMVIQNPRYQVTQFGKPVTLSCSQTLNHNVMYWYQQKSSQAPKLLFHYYDKDFNNEADTPDNFQSRRPNTSFCFLDIRSPGLGDTAMYLCATSIPRQGAGANVLTFGAGSRLTVL.

The chain is built from TRBV6-6 and TRBJ2-7, with unresolved D. Trimming removed 0 bases at V and 5 bases at J, with 14 bases between. Germline V CDR1 and CDR2: MNHNY, SVGAGI (reference sequence). There are 15 residues in the CDR3. The CDR3 sequence: CASSYSAPQSNEQYF. CDR3 DNA: TGTGCCAGCAGTTACTCCGCCCCGCAGAGCAACGAGCAGTACTTC.

This clonotype was found a few times. The CDR3, as DNA: TGTGCCAGCAGCGTGGACAGGCTGAACACCGGGGAGCTGTTTTTT. This gives the protein CASSVDRLNTGELFF. The chain combines TRBV5-4 with TRBJ2-2; TRBD1 matches at 7 bases. Germline loops: CDR1 SGHNT, CDR2 YYREEE (reference sequence). The V segment lost 4 bases and the J segment 1 base; nucleotides outside the gene matches: 4. The CDR3 sequence is 15 residues long.

V is TRBV7-6 and J is TRBJ2-1; D is perhaps TRBD2 (6 bases). The CDR3 has 18 residues. CDR1 is SGHVS, CDR2 FNYEAQ, per germline. The V and J ends lost 0 bases and 0 bases respectively, with 15 bases between them. The CDR3 loop reads CASSLARGKISSYNEQFF. The CDR3 nucleotides are TGTGCCAGCAGCTTAGCGCGGGGCAAGATCAGCTCCTACAATGAGCAGTTCTTC.

This clonotype was detected a few times. The V gene is TRBV4-1, the J gene TRBJ1-1, with D possibly matching TRBD1 (5 bases). Germline CDR1 reads MGHRA; CDR2 reads YSYEKL. The CDR3 has 15 amino acids. Trimming stripped 0 bases from V and 10 bases from J, with 18 bases between. The CDR3 is CASSQEKRTSGGAFF. The CDR3 DNA reads as TGCGCCAGCAGCCAAGAAAAGAGGACATCCGGGGGAGCTTTCTTT.

This clonotype was recorded at least ten times. The CDR3, as DNA: TGTGCCACCAGTGACGTGAATGACATTCAGTACTTC. This translates into CATSDVNDIQYF. V and J are TRBV24-1 and TRBJ2-4; no firm D call. This CDR3 is built from 12 residues. V lost 4 bases, J lost 8 bases, and 8 bases lay in between. Per the germline V gene, CDR1 is KGHDR and CDR2 is SFDVKD.

This clonotype was observed at least ten times. The V and J genes are TRBV5-1 and TRBJ2-3, with 8 positions matching TRBD2. V dropped 4 bases and J dropped 6; count of bases not matched to a gene: 7. Germline CDR1 reads SGHRS; CDR2 reads YFSETQ. This CDR3 has 14 amino acids. CDR3 bases: TGCGCCAGCAGCAAGCGGGAGAAGGAGGATACGCAGTATTTT. Encoded protein: CASSKREKEDTQYF. The full variable domain, in which reference TRBV5-1 and TRBJ2-3 provide the parts outside the CDR3, is KAGVTQTPRYLIKTRGQQVTLSCSPISGHRSVSWYQQTPGQGLQFLFEYFSETQRNKGNFPGRFSGRQFSNSRSEMNVSTLELGDSALYLCASSKREKEDTQYFGPGTRLTVL.

On this clonotype itself: A junction boundary mismatches the germline segment, possibly from a read error. The V call is TRBV29-1, the J call TRBJ2-7; D unresolved. The germline CDR1 and CDR2 sequences are SQVTM and ANQGSEA. The CDR3 contains 8 residues. The CDR3 nucleotides read TGCAGCGTAGAAGGGCAGTACTTC. Translated, it gives CSVEGQYF.

The J gene is TRBJ2-2, the V gene TRBV18; D not certain. Trimming took 4 bases from V and 0 from J, leaving 6 bases between them. The CDR3 is 14 amino acids. Germline V gives CDR1 KGHSH, CDR2 LQKENI. CDR3 bases: TGTGCCAGCTCACTCAACGCGAACACCGGGGAGCTGTTTTTT. This codes for CASSLNANTGELFF.

The DNA of the CDR3 is TGCGCCAGCAGCGTTACCAGGGATACCGGGGAGCTGTTTTTT. Amino acids: CASSVTRDTGELFF. The chain carries TRBV5-1 and TRBJ2-2; tentative D call: TRBD1 (5 bases). Germline V gives CDR1 SGHRS, CDR2 YFSETQ. V gave up 4 bases and J gave up 5 bases, with 12 bases separating them. This CDR3 contains 14 residues.

V usage is TRBV7-8 and J usage is TRBJ2-1; 7 nucleotides match TRBD2. The CDR3 loop spans 21 amino acids. Germline loops: CDR1 SGHVS, CDR2 FQNEAQ. J gave up 3 bases and V 2 bases, and 22 bases lay outside the gene matches. The CDR3 spells CASSLFRTAGREYPLYNEQFF. The CDR3 DNA sequence: TGTGCCAGCAGCTTATTTCGGACCGCAGGGCGGGAGTACCCCCTCTACAATGAGCAGTTCTTC.